The 26 T cell receptor beta chains given below trace back to one sample, sequenced in a study of early T cells in non-severe SARS-CoV-2 infection. TCRdb re-called the 5' RACE reads through MiXCR, storing one row per CDR3 protein. Here the sample spans 75,000 to 100,000 distinct CDR3 sequences, 13% to 15% being singletons. The sequencing input was whole blood. Source of these receptors: an adult who was a healthcare worker with PCR-confirmed SARS-CoV-2 infection or an uninfected control (not recorded which).

Here the CDR3 reads CATQKQGPDEQYF. CDR3 sequence (DNA): TGTGCCACCCAAAAGCAGGGTCCGGACGAGCAGTACTTC. This chain connects TRBV28 to TRBJ2-7; D may be TRBD1 (5 bases). With 10 bases removed from V and 5 bases from J, the gap between germline ends came to 18 bases. Germline V lookup: CDR1 MDHEN, CDR2 SYDVKM. The CDR3 covers 13 residues.

This clonotype turned up a few times. This chain links TRBV7-2 with TRBJ2-3; the D is unclear. Trimming removed 6 bases from V and 3 bases from J, with 19 bases in between. The CDR3 has 16 residues. Looked up from germline, CDR1 is SGHTA and CDR2 is FQGNSA. The CDR3 nucleotides are TGTGCCAGCAGATCCGCACCGACCCGCACGACAGATACGCAGTATTTT. Amino acids: CASRSAPTRTTDTQYF.

The chain recombines TRBV7-9 with TRBJ2-3, with 9 bases matching TRBD2. Per germline, CDR1 SEHNR and CDR2 FQNEAQ (reference sequence). J lost 4 bases, V lost 5 bases, and 7 bases had no gene match. This CDR3 is built from 15 residues. The CDR3: CASSTGTSIADTQYF. In DNA, the CDR3 is TGTGCCAGCAGCACCGGGACTAGCATCGCAGATACGCAGTATTTT.

V is TRBV6-5 and J is TRBJ2-5, with 9 bases fitting TRBD1. V shed 4 bases and J 5 bases; nucleotides not matched to a gene: 8. The CDR3 has 15 amino acids. The germline V gene encodes CDR1 MNHEY and CDR2 SVGAGI. CDR3 region: CASSSGTGNFETQYF. In nucleotides, the CDR3 is TGTGCCAGCAGTTCCGGGACAGGGAATTTTGAGACCCAGTACTTC.

The chain recombines TRBV6-2 or TRBV6-3 with TRBJ1-5, with a weak D call TRBD1 (6 bases). Germline V gene data show CDR1 as MNHEY and CDR2 as SVGEGT. V was trimmed by 6 bases and J by 0 bases, leaving 12 bases between them. The CDR3 has 15 residues. CDR3 bases: TGTGCCAGCAGGGGACATTCCGATAGCAATCAGCCCCAGCATTTT. The encoded protein is CASRGHSDSNQPQHF.

This clonotype was recorded a few times. V and J are TRBV30 and TRBJ2-5, with TRBD1 matching 8 bases. The ends lost 2 bases at V and 1 base at J; junction bases unmatched: 3. The CDR3 spans 14 residues. Germline-derived CDR1 and CDR2 are GTSNPN and SVGIG (reference sequence). CDR3 protein: CAWSLTGGQETQYF. In nucleotides, the CDR3 is TGTGCCTGGAGTCTCACAGGGGGCCAAGAGACCCAGTACTTC.

This clonotype has ten or more counts. This chain links TRBV29-1 with TRBJ2-7; D could derive from TRBD1 or TRBD2 (6 bases each). The CDR3 length is 12 residues. CDR1 and CDR2 from the germline V gene are SQVTM and ANQGSEA. Trimming took off 3 bases at V and 9 bases at J, with 15 bases between the two ends. The CDR3 sequence is CSVDAPGAGQYF. Here the CDR3 DNA reads TGCAGCGTTGATGCCCCGGGGGCCGGGCAGTACTTC.

The sample holds many counts of this clonotype. This chain links TRBV2 with TRBJ2-1; maybe TRBD1 (5 bases). The CDR3 is made up of 14 amino acids. Trimming removed 7 bases at V and 7 bases at J, with 17 bases between. Germline-derived CDR1 and CDR2 are SNHLY and FYNNEI. In nucleotides, the CDR3 is TGTGCCAGCACTTTGGACACGACCAGAAATGAGCAGTTCTTC. It translates to CASTLDTTRNEQFF.

This clonotype came up many times. The chain recombines TRBV25-1 with TRBJ1-1, with 8 bases matching TRBD1. CDR1 is MGHDK and CDR2 is SYGVNS in the germline V gene. The CDR3 extends over 12 amino acids. After removal of 3 bases from V and 6 bases from J, the junction contained 0 bases not matched to a gene. The CDR3 spells CASSEDRAEAFF. The CDR3 DNA sequence: TGTGCCAGCAGTGAGGACAGGGCTGAAGCTTTCTTT.

Only a few counts were recorded for this clonotype. The genes are TRBV25-1 and TRBJ2-3; 10 bases map to TRBD1. This CDR3 has 16 amino acids. The germline V gene has CDR1 MGHDK and CDR2 SYGVNS. V lost 6 bases, J lost 3 bases, and 9 bases stayed unmatched. The CDR3 nucleotides are TGTGCCAGCAGCAGAACAGACAGGGGGCGAACAGATACGCAGTATTTT. It translates to CASSRTDRGRTDTQYF.

This clonotype was found a few times. The V call is TRBV6-5, the J call TRBJ2-4; perhaps D is TRBD1 or TRBD2 (6 bases each). Germline CDR1 reads MNHEY; CDR2 reads SVGAGI. V lost 5 bases and J 1 base, leaving 15 bases between the germline ends. The CDR3 is 16 amino acids. CDR3 coding DNA: TGTGCCAGCAGTCCCTGGGGGGCAGAGGCCAAAAACATTCAGTACTTC. Translated, it gives CASSPWGAEAKNIQYF.

J is TRBJ2-2 and V is TRBV19; a possible D gene is TRBD2 (6 bases). V lost 6 bases, J lost 5 bases, and 16 bases lay in between. CDR1 LNHDA and CDR2 SQIVND come from the germline V gene (reference sequence). This CDR3 has 15 residues. The CDR3 DNA is TGTGCCAGTAGAACCCTCGGGGGATATACCGGGGAGCTGTTTTTT. Translated, it gives CASRTLGGYTGELFF.

The chain combines TRBV5-1 with TRBJ2-7; D is unresolved. This CDR3 spans 14 amino acids. Trimming cost V 2 bases and J 6 bases, with 15 bases left between them. The germline gives CDR1 SGHRS, CDR2 YFSETQ. The CDR3 DNA reads as TGCGCCAGCAGCTTACATACGGCACCCTCCGAGCAGTACTTC. This codes for CASSLHTAPSEQYF.

Many counts were recorded for this clonotype. The chain is built from TRBV2 and TRBJ2-7; 7 bases are shared with TRBD2. The CDR3 extends over 16 amino acids. CDR1 is SNHLY, CDR2 FYNNEI, per germline. Trimming removed 7 bases from V and 5 bases from J; junction bases left unmatched: 17. The CDR3 reads CASIGPSGGSIHEQYF. The CDR3 nucleotides are TGTGCCAGCATTGGCCCCTCGGGCGGGAGTATACACGAGCAGTACTTC. The variable domain in full, completed from reference TRBV2 and TRBJ2-7, reads EPEVTQTPSHQVTQMGQEVILRCVPISNHLYFYWYRQILGQKVEFLVSFYNNEISEKSEIFDDQFSVERPDGSNFTLKIRSTKLEDSAMYFCASIGPSGGSIHEQYFGPGTRLTVT.

The V and J genes are TRBV20-1 and TRBJ2-1; 13 bases are shared with TRBD2. The V gene end was trimmed by 4 bases and the J gene end by 7 bases; junction bases not matched to a gene: 19. The germline V gene has CDR1 DFQATT and CDR2 SNEGSKA (reference sequence). CDR3 length: 19 residues. The CDR3 is CSAITGTSGTIDNWNEQFF. The CDR3 coding sequence is TGCAGTGCTATTACCGGGACTAGCGGGACCATTGATAATTGGAATGAGCAGTTCTTC.

The V gene is TRBV28, the J gene TRBJ2-7, with TRBD2 matching 7 bases. Germline V gene data show CDR1 as MDHEN and CDR2 as SYDVKM. V lost 6 bases, J lost 2 bases, and 7 bases stayed unmatched. This CDR3 spans 14 amino acids. CDR3 amino acids: CASRKRGSTYEQYF. The CDR3 coding sequence is TGTGCCAGCAGAAAGCGGGGTTCCACCTACGAGCAGTACTTC.

The gene calls are TRBV4-1 and TRBJ2-5, with a tentative D call TRBD1 (5 bases). Trimming took off 3 bases at V and 2 bases at J, with 13 bases between the two ends. The CDR3 is made up of 15 amino acids. Germline values: CDR1 MGHRA, CDR2 YSYEKL. Written as DNA, the CDR3 is TGCGCCAGCAGCCACTACCTGGGGCAGCAAGAGACCCAGTACTTC. It encodes CASSHYLGQQETQYF.

CDR3 nucleotide sequence: TGTGCCAGCAGCTTCGGGGGGGCGGATCAGCCCCAGCATTTT. Translating gives CASSFGGADQPQHF. The chain is built from TRBV11-2 and TRBJ1-5, with D perhaps matching TRBD1 (6 bases). CDR3 length: 14 residues. Trimming shortened V by 3 bases and J by 5 bases, and 11 bases separated the two germline ends. Germline V gene data show CDR1 as SGHAT and CDR2 as FQNNGV.

The sample holds many counts of this clonotype. Here the CDR3 DNA reads TGTGCCAGCAGCTTAGGTGTAGCGGGACTCACAGATACGCAGTATTTT. This encodes CASSLGVAGLTDTQYF. The chain has TRBV7-6 and TRBJ2-3; 8 bases fit TRBD2. V shed 1 base and J 2 bases; nucleotides not matched to a gene: 5. The CDR3 has 16 amino acids. From germline, CDR1 is SGHVS and CDR2 FNYEAQ.

This clonotype came up many times. The genes are TRBV7-2 and TRBJ2-1, with 8 bases fitting TRBD2. With V trimmed by 6 bases and J by 0 bases, 4 bases remained unmatched. The length of the CDR3 is 15 residues. The germline CDR1 and CDR2 sequences are SGHTA and FQGNSA. The CDR3 here is CASRSGTSSYNEQFF. CDR3 in DNA: TGTGCCAGCAGATCCGGGACTAGCTCCTACAATGAGCAGTTCTTC.

J is TRBJ2-1 and V is TRBV5-1, with 11 nucleotides matching TRBD2. The CDR3 is 15 residues long. Germline CDR1 SGHRS, CDR2 YFSETQ. Trimming at V came to 3 bases and at J to 6 bases, leaving 5 bases not matched to a gene. The CDR3 nucleotides read TGCGCCAGCAGCTCTTTAGCGGGAGGGCCCAATGAGCAGTTCTTC. This translates into CASSSLAGGPNEQFF.

The chain has TRBV10-3 and TRBJ2-3; 7 positions match TRBD1. The germline gives CDR1 ENHRY, CDR2 SYGVKD. Unmatched junction bases numbered 4, after V lost 4 bases and J lost 0 bases. The CDR3 length is 15 residues. CDR3 loop: CAISGGTASTDTQYF. CDR3 in DNA: TGTGCCATCAGTGGGGGGACAGCTAGCACAGATACGCAGTATTTT.

As concerns this clonotype: Being one base from a much bigger clone, this may be a read error. J is TRBJ1-4 and V is TRBV6-6; TRBD1 matches 11 bases. Germline CDR1 is MNHNY and CDR2 is SVGAGI (reference sequence). CDR3 length: 19 amino acids. CDR3 residues: CTSSLRWDRGAGTNEKLFF. CDR3 sequence (DNA): TGTACCAGCAGTTTACGCTGGGACAGGGGGGCTGGTACTAATGAAAAACTGTTTTTT.

This clonotype has a count of ten or more. J is TRBJ2-3 and V is TRBV24-1, with D unresolved. CDR3 length equals 14 residues. V lost 4 bases and J lost 2, with 9 bases in between. The germline CDR1 and CDR2 sequences are KGHDR and SFDVKD. CDR3 loop: CATSEPDHTDTQYF. DNA of the CDR3: TGTGCCACCAGTGAGCCAGACCACACAGATACGCAGTATTTT.

This clonotype has a handful of counts. The chain carries TRBV11-2 and TRBJ2-2; D is possibly TRBD2 (6 bases). This CDR3 is built from 14 residues. V was trimmed by 3 bases and J by 7 bases, leaving 12 bases between them. The germline V gene encodes CDR1 SGHAT and CDR2 FQNNGV. The CDR3 reads CASSFTRGSGELFF. CDR3 DNA sequence: TGTGCCAGCAGCTTCACGCGGGGTAGCGGGGAGCTGTTTTTT.

The rearrangement links TRBV6-6 to TRBJ1-1, with a weak D call TRBD1 (5 bases). Germline CDR1 reads MNHNY; CDR2 reads SVGAGI (reference sequence). V was trimmed by 2 bases and J by 10 bases, leaving 17 bases between them. The CDR3 is made up of 14 amino acids. CDR3 loop: CASSYAGQAPGAFF. CDR3 nucleotides: TGTGCCAGCAGTTACGCGGGGCAAGCCCCAGGAGCTTTCTTT.